A single T cell receptor (beta chain) is shown here with its context. The clone's antigen remains unknown. Base quality data are lacking; no much larger clone is found one base away. CD8 naive samples were obtained by positive selection for CCR7 among CD45RO-negative cells, yielding a CD45RA+CCR7+ population from which TemRA cells were excluded. Healthy HIV-negative adults with no recently reported acute infections or vaccinations were included as donors. Every donor was a Caucasian adult living in Nashville, Tennessee, USA. Blood was obtained by leukapheresis, after which PBMCs were separated by Ficoll-Histopaque density gradient centrifugation and cryopreserved in liquid nitrogen vapor phase. Analytical flow cytometry was used to check the purity and quantity of each magnetically sorted T cell population. Genomic DNA was isolated from each sorted fraction and quantified by UV absorbance on a Nanodrop 2000c.

Counted from cysteine to phenylalanine, this CDR3 has 12 amino acids. Only the CDR3 region is kept as DNA, spanning 36 bases read in frame from base 1. The germline V gene provides CDR1 SGHDT and CDR2 YYEEEE. V and J are truncated by 2 bases and 10 bases respectively, leaving an intervening sequence of 7 bases. Using the deep immunoSEQ assay, multiplex PCR amplified TCR CDR3 regions from genomic DNA. Extracted genomic DNA from each cell subset was spread evenly across all wells of several immunoSEQ 96-well plates, with each plate serving as a replicate. Each replicate PCR for sorted subsets received about 220 ng genomic DNA, equal to about 30,000 T cell genomes. Purified libraries were quantified with a Qubit 3.0 fluorometer, sized on a Bioanalyzer 2100, and re-quantified with the KAPA Library Quantification kit. A separate single-read 150-cycle Illumina NextSeq 550 flow cell was used to sequence each immunoSEQ 96-well plate. Per the source publication's procedure: Because the immunoSEQ output included only junctional sequences and no quality scores, the filtering could not be the same as the filtering used for full-length reads. Sequences were annotated with PyIR, a Python wrapper for IgBLAST v1.9, using IMGT germline references to assign V/J genes and CDR3. Reads were removed for weak V/J assignments (E-value above 1e-6), missing CDR3, stop codons, out-of-frame junctions, or ambiguous translated residues. V3J clonotypes were defined as sequences sharing an identical inferred V gene, J gene, and CDR3 amino acid sequence. The percentage overlap between two repertoires was calculated by dividing the number of shared unique clonotypes by the size of the smaller repertoire. Repertoire richness was assessed with RTK rarefaction, the Chao1 estimator, and Recon v2.1 estimates of unobserved clonotypes. Generation probabilities were computed with OLGA for all TCRbeta clonotypes obtained by the gDNA method from a handful of donors. TCRdb provides this immuneACCESS table in a form limited to in-frame rearrangements. Some clones are lacking; in checked studies, under half of them reflect an unresolved V gene, and why the rest are absent is not known. V, J and clone size are those of that table, while D and trimming were read from the DNA. Within this sample are some 2,000,000 clones, with approximately 95% of them counted one time only. In total, the top ten clones hold 0.9% to 1.4% of the sample.

These data originate in a study of shared clonotypes between healthy human individuals (dated by TCRdb to about 2020). For context, the study as a whole: Two women and a few men aged 18 to 49 years were included in the cohort. For each donor, CD4 naive and CD4 memory were each run on three plates, CD8 naive on two plates, and CD8 memory on one plate. The study deeply sequenced blood TCR repertoires of five healthy adults to estimate repertoire size and the extent of clonotype sharing between individuals. Different laboratories and diverse techniques were used to prepare libraries and sequence TCR repertoires, to increase sequencing depth and limit assay-specific biases. Per donor, leukapheresis produced somewhere between about 0.94 and 8.9 billion PBMCs.

Study-level results and caveats: Across a handful of donors, about 5.2% of naive CD4, more than 3% of naive CD8, under 2.5% of memory CD4, and 0.4% to 0.45% of memory CD8 clonotypes were shared. The genetic and exposure-history diversity represented was limited by the small number of donors. Pairwise subsampling indicated that sequencing depth was expected to affect the degree of clonotype sharing among donors. Larger estimated clonotype richness was generally found for naive subsets than for memory subsets. Sampling was restricted to blood, and TCR repertoires in tissues likely differ from the TCR repertoires found in blood. Rarefaction of sorted-subset datasets indicated incomplete sequencing despite the large sequencing depth. Compared with non-shared clonotypes, clonotypes shared by all four sorted-subset donors had higher generation probabilities.

Sample: naive CD8+ T cells sorted from blood. The cell subset or site tag for this specimen amounts to: CD45RA+CCR7+. Rearrangement joined TRBV5-6 to TRBJ1-6; TRBD1 is a possible D gene, resting on 5 matching bases. The TCR comes from a man between 18 and 29 years old in good health. The nucleotide sequence is given as TGTGCCAGCAGCTTTGGACACTCACCCCTCCACTTT. This codes for CASSFGHSPLHF. Here the CDR3 is joined to the reference TRBV5-6 and TRBJ1-6 genes, and the full variable domain is: DAGVTQSPTHLIKTRGQQVTLRCSPKSGHDTVSWYQQALGQGPQFIFQYYEEEERQRGNFPDRFSGHQFPNYSSELNVNALLLGDSALYLCASSFGHSPLHFGNGTRLTVT.